The 8 T cell receptor beta chains reported below all come from one sample, sequenced in a study of Ad26.COV2.S vaccination and SARS-CoV-2 variants. Clones were sequenced by immunoSEQ multiplex PCR, and TCRdb holds only the in-frame ones, with some missing. The sample lists hundreds of thousands of clones, approximately 92% occurring once. This sample's treatment: over 15 received Ad26.COV2.S at low or high dose, single or two shots; five or six received placebo; per-sample allocation not given. Sampling occurred on day 63 after the first vaccine or placebo injection. Sequencing was performed on peripheral blood, taken in a trial of Ad26.COV2.S vaccine versus placebo. These receptors all stem from a person between 18 and 60 years old who received the Ad26.COV2.S COVID-19 vaccine or a placebo.

Turning to this clone: The sample carries other DNA sequences with the same CDR3. Here the CDR3 reads CASSRDTEAFF. The CDR3 region has the DNA TGTGCCAGCAGCCGTGACACTGAAGCTTTCTTT. The rearrangement links TRBV6-2 or TRBV6-3 to TRBJ1-1, with D unresolved. CDR3 size: 11 residues. V was pared by 6 bases and J by 3 bases, with 5 bases between. Looked up from germline, CDR1 is MNHEY and CDR2 is SVGEGT.

V gene TRBV6-6 combines with J gene TRBJ2-1; TRBD2 might be the D (6 bases). Looked up from germline, CDR1 is MNHNY and CDR2 is SVGAGI (reference sequence). The V end lost 5 bases, the J end lost 0 bases, and 11 bases lay between the germline ends. This CDR3 contains 15 residues. DNA of the CDR3: TGTGCCAGCAGTCTCGGGAGCCCCTCCTACAATGAGCAGTTCTTC. Protein: CASSLGSPSYNEQFF.

Comments on this clone: Other DNA sequences in this sample translate to the same CDR3. V usage is TRBV27 and J usage is TRBJ2-7; 8 nucleotides align to TRBD2. J lost 0 bases, V lost 3 bases, and 7 bases had no gene match. CDR3 length equals 16 residues. CDR1 MNHEY and CDR2 SMNVEV come from the germline V gene (reference sequence). CDR3 nucleotide sequence: TGTGCCAGCAGTTTGAGTACTAGCGGAAACTCCTACGAGCAGTACTTC. Translated: CASSLSTSGNSYEQYF.

The chain uses TRBV29-1 and TRBJ2-7, with no clear D. Trimming left V 7 bases short and J 0 bases short, with 7 bases between. The CDR3 runs 11 residues. The germline V gene encodes CDR1 SQVTM and CDR2 ANQGSEA. The CDR3 DNA reads TGCAGCGGTTCAAGCTCCTACGAGCAGTACTTC. Translated: CSGSSSYEQYF.

This clone has a handful of counts. The rearrangement uses TRBV9 and TRBJ1-1, with 7 bases aligning to TRBD1. This CDR3 comprises 16 residues. Germline lookup yields CDR1 SGDLS and CDR2 YYNGEE. The V and J ends lost 1 base and 4 bases, in that order; junction bases with no gene match: 10. This CDR3 reads CASSVRDSLMGTEAFF. The CDR3 nucleotides read TGTGCCAGCAGCGTAAGGGACAGCCTTATGGGCACTGAAGCTTTCTTT.

The chain couples TRBV9 to TRBJ2-3; D is possibly TRBD2 (5 bases). Trimming took 0 bases from V and 4 from J, leaving 9 bases between them. The CDR3 is 14 residues long. Per the germline V gene, CDR1 is SGDLS and CDR2 is YYNGEE. CDR3 nucleotides: TGTGCCAGCAGCGTAGTGGGGAGCGCAGATACGCAGTATTTT. Translation gives CASSVVGSADTQYF.

The chain couples TRBV19 to TRBJ2-1; the D gene is possibly TRBD1 (6 bases). Trimming left V 6 bases short and J 1 base short, with 13 bases between. The CDR3 extends over 15 amino acids. Germline V gives CDR1 LNHDA, CDR2 SQIVND (reference sequence). The CDR3, as DNA: TGTGCCAGTAGGATACAGGGTTTTTCCTACAATGAGCAGTTCTTC. It codes for CASRIQGFSYNEQFF. The whole variable domain, remainder taken from reference TRBV19 and TRBJ2-1, is DGGITQSPKYLFRKEGQNVTLSCEQNLNHDAMYWYRQDPGQGLRLIYYSQIVNDFQKGDIAEGYSVSREKKESFPLTVTSAQKNPTAFYLCASRIQGFSYNEQFFGPGTRLTVL.

This clone was found once. The chain joins TRBV6-2 or TRBV6-3 to TRBJ1-1; D may be TRBD1 (6 bases). Germline CDR1 reads MNHEY; CDR2 reads SVGEGT. This CDR3 has 13 residues. V gave up 6 bases and J gave up 5 bases, with 13 bases separating them. The DNA for the CDR3 is TGTGCCAGCAGCGACAGGAGAGGGACTGAAGCTTTCTTT. It yields the protein CASSDRRGTEAFF.